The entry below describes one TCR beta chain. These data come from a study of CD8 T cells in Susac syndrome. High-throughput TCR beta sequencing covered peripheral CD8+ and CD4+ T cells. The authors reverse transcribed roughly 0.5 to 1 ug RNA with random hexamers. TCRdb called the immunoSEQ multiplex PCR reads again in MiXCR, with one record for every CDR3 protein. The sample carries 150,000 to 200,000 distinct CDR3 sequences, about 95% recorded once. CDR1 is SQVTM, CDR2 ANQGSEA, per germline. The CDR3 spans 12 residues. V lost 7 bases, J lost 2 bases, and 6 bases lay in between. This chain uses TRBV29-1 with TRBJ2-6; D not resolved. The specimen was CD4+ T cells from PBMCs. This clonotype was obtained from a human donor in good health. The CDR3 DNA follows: TGCAGCGGAAGGACTGGGGCCAACGTCCTGACTTTC. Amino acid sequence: CSGRTGANVLTF.